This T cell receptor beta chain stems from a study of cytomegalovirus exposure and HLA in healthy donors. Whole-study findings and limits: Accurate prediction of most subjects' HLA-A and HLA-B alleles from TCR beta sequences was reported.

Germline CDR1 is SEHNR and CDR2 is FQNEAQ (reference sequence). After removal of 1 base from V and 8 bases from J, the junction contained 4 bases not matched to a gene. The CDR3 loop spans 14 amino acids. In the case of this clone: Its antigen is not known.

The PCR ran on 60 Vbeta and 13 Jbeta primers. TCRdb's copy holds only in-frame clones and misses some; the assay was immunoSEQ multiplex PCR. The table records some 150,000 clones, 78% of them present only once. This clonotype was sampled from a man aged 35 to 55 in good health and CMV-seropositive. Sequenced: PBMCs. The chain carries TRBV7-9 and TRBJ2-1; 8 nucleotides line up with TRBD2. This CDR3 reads CASSLGLAIDEQFF. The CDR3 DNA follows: TGTGCCAGCAGCTTAGGACTAGCGATCGATGAGCAGTTCTTC.